In this sample, the clone carrying this TCR beta chain turned up a few times. Its antigen is unknown. This sample was taken from a study of Graves' ophthalmopathy and Graves' hyperthyroidism. Study findings and constraints: In blood, most expanded thyroid clonotypes above 0.001 frequency were also detected. The model achieved over 60% sensitivity and roughly 72% specificity for ophthalmopathy progression.

The sequenced template was RNA, covering the TCR beta CDR3 region. HTBI primers were employed in first-round RT-PCR, then a second-round multiplex PCR followed. In TCRdb, the multiplex PCR reads were re-called with MiXCR into one record per CDR3 protein. The table includes hundreds of thousands of distinct CDR3 sequences, about 24% detected once. The V end was cut by 4 bases, the J end by 2 bases, with 9 bases between. This CDR3 is built from 13 residues. Germline values: CDR1 LGHDT, CDR2 YNNKEL (reference sequence). The specimen sequenced was peripheral blood. This receptor was taken from a woman aged 18-30 years with stable Graves' hyperthyroidism. Some clones in this sample may be carry-over from other donors' samples. The chain uses TRBV3-1 and TRBJ2-7; D uncertain. The CDR3 coding sequence is TGTGCCAGCAGCCTCCAGCGCGCCTACGAGCAGTACTTC. It specifies CASSLQRAYEQYF.